The 8 T cell receptor beta chains presented below share a single source sample, sequenced in a study of shared clonotypes between healthy human individuals. Terminally differentiated effector memory CD45RA+ cells were excluded by CCR7 positive selection of CD45RO-negative cells. Sequenced by immunoSEQ multiplex PCR; TCRdb stores in-frame clones only, minus some. The profile shows around 2,100,000 clones, about 95% of them singletons. The sequenced sample consisted of naive CD8+ T cells sorted from blood. All receptors derive from a young man in good health.

V is TRBV29-1 and J is TRBJ1-2, with TRBD1 as a possible D gene (6 bases). V was cut by 6 bases and J by 4 bases, with 15 bases left in between. The CDR3 contains 13 residues. Per germline, CDR1 SQVTM and CDR2 ANQGSEA. The CDR3 spells CSVAPGDTYGYTF. CDR3 DNA: TGCAGCGTCGCCCCCGGGGACACCTATGGCTACACCTTC.

The chain is built from TRBV27 and TRBJ1-2, with D unresolved. Trimming shortened V by 0 bases and J by 0 bases, and 11 bases separated the two germline ends. Germline V gives CDR1 MNHEY, CDR2 SMNVEV (reference sequence). CDR3 length equals 16 residues. The CDR3 region has the DNA TGTGCCAGCAGTTTATCGATGGCGGCAGCTAACTATGGCTACACCTTC. It yields the protein CASSLSMAAANYGYTF.

This clone was detected once. The V gene is TRBV10-3, the J gene TRBJ1-5; perhaps TRBD1 as D (5 bases). CDR3 size: 14 residues. V lost 4 bases and J lost 3, with 10 bases in between. Germline CDR1 and CDR2: ENHRY and SYGVKD. Here the CDR3 DNA reads TGTGCCATCAGTGCCGACAGCTACAATCAGCCCCAGCATTTT. As protein: CAISADSYNQPQHF.

The chain recombines TRBV7-2 with TRBJ2-7; no reliable D call. V lost 0 bases and J 2 bases, leaving 11 bases between the germline ends. The CDR3 has 15 amino acids. The germline CDR1 and CDR2 sequences are SGHTA and FQGNSA. The CDR3 DNA is TGTGCCAGCAGCTTAGCGCCGGACGGAGCCTACGAGCAGTACTTC. Its protein is CASSLAPDGAYEQYF. Drawing the rest from reference TRBV7-2 and TRBJ2-7, the complete variable domain is GAGVSQSPSNKVTEKGKDVELRCDPISGHTALYWYRQSLGQGLEFLIYFQGNSAPDKSGLPSDRFSAERTGGSVSTLTIQRTQQEDSAVYLCASSLAPDGAYEQYFGPGTRLTVT.

This clone was recorded a few times. V and J are TRBV6-6 and TRBJ2-7, with D perhaps TRBD1 or TRBD2 (5 bases each). CDR1 and CDR2 from the germline V gene are MNHNY and SVGAGI (reference sequence). The V end lost 7 bases, the J end lost 7 bases, and 17 bases lay between the germline ends. The CDR3 is 13 residues long. The CDR3 nucleotides read TGTGCCAGCAACCGGGGCGGGTCCTCAGAGCAGTACTTC. Its translation is CASNRGGSSEQYF.

The chain carries TRBV6-5 and TRBJ1-2; D remains unclear. Germline assignment: CDR1 MNHEY and CDR2 SVGAGI. Trimming left V 3 bases short and J 7 bases short, with 12 bases between. CDR3 length: 13 residues. CDR3 nucleotide sequence: TGTGCCAGCAGTTATGGAACAGTGGGTGGCTACACCTTC. This translates into CASSYGTVGGYTF.

The chain links TRBV5-4 to TRBJ1-3; D gene ambiguous. Trimming stripped 1 base from V and 4 bases from J, with 18 bases between. Germline values: CDR1 SGHNT, CDR2 YYREEE (reference sequence). The CDR3 runs 17 residues. Written as DNA, the CDR3 is TGTGCCAGCAGCTTGTGGGTCTCTTCCCCGCGGGGAAACACCATATATTTT. Protein sequence: CASSLWVSSPRGNTIYF.

The chain recombines TRBV6-5 with TRBJ2-1; D not resolved. Germline V lookup: CDR1 MNHEY, CDR2 SVGAGI. With 5 bases removed from V and 3 bases from J, the gap between germline ends came to 8 bases. CDR3 length: 13 amino acids. In nucleotides, the CDR3 is TGTGCCAGCAGTACCCACAGCTACAATGAGCAGTTCTTC. As protein: CASSTHSYNEQFF.